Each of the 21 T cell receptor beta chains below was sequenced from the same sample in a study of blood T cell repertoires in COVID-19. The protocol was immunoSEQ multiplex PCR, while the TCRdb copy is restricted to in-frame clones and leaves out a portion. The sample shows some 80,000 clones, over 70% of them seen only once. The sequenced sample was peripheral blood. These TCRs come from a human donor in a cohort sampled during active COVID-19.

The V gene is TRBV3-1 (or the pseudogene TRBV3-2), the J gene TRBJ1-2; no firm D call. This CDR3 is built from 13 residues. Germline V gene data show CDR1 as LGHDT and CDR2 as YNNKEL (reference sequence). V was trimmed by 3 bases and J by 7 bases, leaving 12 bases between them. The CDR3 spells CASSQVMAPGYTF. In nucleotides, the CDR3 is TGTGCCAGCAGCCAGGTGATGGCTCCTGGCTACACCTTC.

This CDR3 reads CASSRLAGGPTEQYV. The CDR3 nucleotides are TGTGCCAGCAGTCGACTAGCGGGAGGGCCAACGGAGCAGTACGTC. The V and J genes are TRBV6-2 or TRBV6-3 and TRBJ2-7; TRBD2 matches at 14 bases. Germline V gives CDR1 MNHEY, CDR2 SVGEGT. The trim removed 5 bases at V and 7 bases at J, leaving 7 bases unmatched. The CDR3 contains 15 residues.

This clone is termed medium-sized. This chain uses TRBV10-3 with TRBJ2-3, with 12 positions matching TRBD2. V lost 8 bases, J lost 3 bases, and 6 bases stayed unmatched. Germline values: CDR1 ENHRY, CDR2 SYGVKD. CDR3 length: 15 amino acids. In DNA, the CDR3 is TGTGCCATCGGGGCTAGCGGGGGGGCAACAGATACGCAGTATTTT. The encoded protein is CAIGASGGATDTQYF.

Here the CDR3 reads CASSSFGGPYEQYV. The CDR3 nucleotides are TGTGCCAGCAGCAGTTTCGGGGGGCCTTACGAGCAGTACGTC. The chain carries TRBV7-8 and TRBJ2-7, with a tentative D call TRBD2 (7 bases). Per the germline V gene, CDR1 is SGHVS and CDR2 is FQNEAQ. The CDR3 spans 14 residues. Trimming took off 5 bases at V and 4 bases at J, with 15 bases between the two ends.

The CDR3 sequence is CASWGLAYGEETSTDTQYF. The CDR3 DNA reads TGTGCCAGTTGGGGCCTCGCCTACGGGGAGGAAACTAGCACAGATACGCAGTATTTT. The rearrangement uses TRBV19 and TRBJ2-3, with D maybe TRBD2 (6 bases). Between the trimmed V and J ends, which lost 8 bases and 0 bases, there was a span of 27 bases. There are 19 residues in the CDR3. CDR1 and CDR2 (germline): LNHDA, SQIVND (reference sequence).

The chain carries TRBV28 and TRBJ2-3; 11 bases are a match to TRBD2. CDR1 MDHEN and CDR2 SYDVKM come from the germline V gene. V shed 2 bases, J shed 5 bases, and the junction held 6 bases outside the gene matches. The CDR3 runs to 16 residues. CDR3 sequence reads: CASSLVPSGRLDTQYF. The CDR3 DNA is TGTGCCAGCAGTTTAGTCCCTAGCGGGAGGCTAGATACGCAGTATTTT.

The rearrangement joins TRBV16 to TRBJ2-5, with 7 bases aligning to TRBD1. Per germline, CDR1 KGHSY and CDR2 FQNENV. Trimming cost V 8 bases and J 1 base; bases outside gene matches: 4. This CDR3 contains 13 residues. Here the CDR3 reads CASAGTVQETQYF. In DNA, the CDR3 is TGTGCCAGCGCTGGGACAGTCCAAGAGACCCAGTACTTC.

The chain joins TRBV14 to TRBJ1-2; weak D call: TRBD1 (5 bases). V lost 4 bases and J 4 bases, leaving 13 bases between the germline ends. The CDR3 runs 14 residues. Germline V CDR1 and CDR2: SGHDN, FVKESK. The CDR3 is CASSPQGSPYGYTF. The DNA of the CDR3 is TGTGCCAGCAGCCCCCAGGGCAGCCCCTATGGCTACACCTTC.

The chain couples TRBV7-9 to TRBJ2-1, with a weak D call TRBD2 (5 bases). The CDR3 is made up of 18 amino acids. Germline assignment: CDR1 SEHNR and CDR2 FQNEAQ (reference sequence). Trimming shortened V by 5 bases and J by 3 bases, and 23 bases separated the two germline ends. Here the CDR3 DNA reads TGTGCCAGCAGCCTTTCAACTAGGTTATTATCGGGCTACAATGAGCAGTTCTTC. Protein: CASSLSTRLLSGYNEQFF.

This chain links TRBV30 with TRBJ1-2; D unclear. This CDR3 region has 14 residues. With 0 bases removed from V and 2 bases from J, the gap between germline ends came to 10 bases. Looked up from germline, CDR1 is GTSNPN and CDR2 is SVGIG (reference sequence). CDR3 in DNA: TGTGCCTGGAGTGTACAGAGGGTGAACTATGGCTACACCTTC. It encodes CAWSVQRVNYGYTF.

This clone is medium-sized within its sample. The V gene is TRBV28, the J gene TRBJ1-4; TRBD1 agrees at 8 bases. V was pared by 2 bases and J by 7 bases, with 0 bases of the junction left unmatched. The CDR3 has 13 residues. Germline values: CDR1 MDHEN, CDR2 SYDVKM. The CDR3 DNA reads TGTGCCAGCAGTTTAACAGGGGGTGAAAAACTGTTTTTT. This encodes CASSLTGGEKLFF.

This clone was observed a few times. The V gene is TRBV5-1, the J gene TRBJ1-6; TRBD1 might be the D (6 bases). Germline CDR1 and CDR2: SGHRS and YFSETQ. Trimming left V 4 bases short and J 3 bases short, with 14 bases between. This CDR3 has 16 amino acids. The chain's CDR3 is CASSDSGTSYNSPLHF. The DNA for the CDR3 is TGCGCCAGCAGCGACTCCGGGACAAGCTATAATTCACCCCTCCACTTT.

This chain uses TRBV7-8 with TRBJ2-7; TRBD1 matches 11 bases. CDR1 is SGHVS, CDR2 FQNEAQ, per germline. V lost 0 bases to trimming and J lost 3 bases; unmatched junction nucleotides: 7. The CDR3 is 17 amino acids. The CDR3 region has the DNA TGTGCCAGCAGCTTAGCGACCGGGACAGGGGGACTCTACGAGCAGTACGTC. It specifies CASSLATGTGGLYEQYV.

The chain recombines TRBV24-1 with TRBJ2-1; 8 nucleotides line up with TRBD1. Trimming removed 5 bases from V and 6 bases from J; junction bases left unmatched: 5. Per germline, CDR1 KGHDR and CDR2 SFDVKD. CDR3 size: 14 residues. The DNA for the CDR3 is TGTGCCACCAGTGGTCAGGGGGCTGGCAATGAGCAGTTCTTC. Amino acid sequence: CATSGQGAGNEQFF.

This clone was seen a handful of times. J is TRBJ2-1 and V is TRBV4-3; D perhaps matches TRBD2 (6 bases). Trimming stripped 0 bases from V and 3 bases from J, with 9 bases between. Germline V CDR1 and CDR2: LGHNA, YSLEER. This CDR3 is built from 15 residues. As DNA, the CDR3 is TGCGCCAGCAGCCAAGAACGGGACTTCTACAATGAGCAGTTCTTC. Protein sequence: CASSQERDFYNEQFF.

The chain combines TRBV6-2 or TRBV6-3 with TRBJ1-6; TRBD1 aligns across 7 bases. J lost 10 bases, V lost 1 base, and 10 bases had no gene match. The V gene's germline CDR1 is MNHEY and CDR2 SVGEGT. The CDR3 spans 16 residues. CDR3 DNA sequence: TGTGCCAGCAGTTACTTGACAGGGAGCGTCGGATCACCCCTCCACTTT. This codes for CASSYLTGSVGSPLHF.

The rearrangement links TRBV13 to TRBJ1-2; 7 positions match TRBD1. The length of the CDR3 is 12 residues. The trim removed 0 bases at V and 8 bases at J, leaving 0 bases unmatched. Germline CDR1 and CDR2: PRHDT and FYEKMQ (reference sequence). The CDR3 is CASSLGTGGYTF. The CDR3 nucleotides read TGTGCCAGCAGCTTAGGGACAGGGGGCTACACCTTC.

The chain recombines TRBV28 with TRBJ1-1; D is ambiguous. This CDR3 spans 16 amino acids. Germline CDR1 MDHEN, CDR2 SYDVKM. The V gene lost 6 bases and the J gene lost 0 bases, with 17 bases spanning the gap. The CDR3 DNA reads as TGTGCCAGCAGCCCCGGGGAGGGCCAAGTGAACACTGAAGCTTTCTTT. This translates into CASSPGEGQVNTEAFF.

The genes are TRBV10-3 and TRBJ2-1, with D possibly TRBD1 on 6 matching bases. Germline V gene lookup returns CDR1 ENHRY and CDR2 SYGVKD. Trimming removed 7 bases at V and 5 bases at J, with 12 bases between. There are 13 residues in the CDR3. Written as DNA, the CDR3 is TGTGCCATCAACTCACAGGGAAACAATGAGCAGTTCTTC. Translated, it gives CAINSQGNNEQFF.

Here the CDR3 reads CASSFQQGAGDSPLHF. In DNA, the CDR3 is TGTGCCAGCAGTTTCCAACAGGGGGCCGGGGATTCACCCCTCCACTTT. J is TRBJ1-6 and V is TRBV28; 9 bases match TRBD1. Trimming removed 3 bases from V and 8 bases from J; junction bases left unmatched: 8. The CDR3 extends over 16 amino acids. Germline loops: CDR1 MDHEN, CDR2 SYDVKM.

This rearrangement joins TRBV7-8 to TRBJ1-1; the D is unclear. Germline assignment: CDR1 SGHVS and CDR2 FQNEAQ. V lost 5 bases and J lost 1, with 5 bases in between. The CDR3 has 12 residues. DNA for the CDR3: TGTGCCAGCAGCCCAAAGAACACTGAAGCTTTCTTT. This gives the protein CASSPKNTEAFF.